These 27 T cell receptor beta chains were all obtained from the same sample, sequenced in a study of T cell repertoires in cytomegalovirus infection. TCRdb re-called the reads with MiXCR, one entry per CDR3 protein. The repertoire has approximately 590,000 distinct CDR3 sequences, 35% to 50% of them found once; the top ten carry 48%. No antigen has been assigned to these receptors. The sample was cultured PBMCs, taken from culture after CMV antigen stimulation. These TCRs come from a human donor in good health (CMV status not recorded). Some clones in this sample may be carry-over from other donors' samples.

This rearrangement joins TRBV11-2 to TRBJ2-1; 8 positions agree with TRBD2. After removal of 5 bases from V and 4 bases from J, the junction contained 7 bases not matched to a gene. The germline CDR1 and CDR2 sequences are SGHAT and FQNNGV. CDR3 length equals 15 residues. The CDR3: CASSTRTSPYNEQFF. In DNA form, the CDR3 reads TGTGCCAGCAGCACAAGGACTAGCCCGTACAATGAGCAGTTCTTC.

This chain joins TRBV6-6 and TRBJ2-7, with TRBD1 matching over 7 bases. The ends lost 0 bases at V and 3 bases at J; junction bases unmatched: 5. Germline-derived CDR1 and CDR2 are MNHNY and SVGAGI (reference sequence). This CDR3 comprises 15 residues. The CDR3 region is CASSYSTGAGYEQYF. The CDR3 DNA sequence: TGTGCCAGCAGTTACTCAACAGGGGCAGGCTACGAGCAGTACTTC.

This clonotype was counted between two and nine times. The chain carries TRBV12-3 or TRBV12-4 and TRBJ2-1; either TRBD1 or TRBD2 may supply D (5 bases each). V lost 7 bases, J lost 7 bases, and 14 bases lay in between. The CDR3 contains 13 residues. The CDR3 DNA reads as TGTGCCAGCAACACTTGGGACGGGAATGAGCAGTTCTTC. It yields the protein CASNTWDGNEQFF.

The chain joins TRBV2 to TRBJ1-4, with D tentatively TRBD1 (6 bases). The germline V and J ends were trimmed by 2 bases and 8 bases, with 15 bases remaining between them. The CDR3 has 15 amino acids. Germline V lookup: CDR1 SNHLY, CDR2 FYNNEI. The CDR3 DNA sequence: TGTGCCAGCAGTGAATCGGGGGCCCTAGGGGAAAAACTGTTTTTT. It yields the protein CASSESGALGEKLFF.

The rearrangement links TRBV7-9 to TRBJ1-2; D not resolved. With 5 bases removed from V and 0 bases from J, the gap between germline ends came to 10 bases. There are 14 residues in the CDR3. Per the germline V gene, CDR1 is SEHNR and CDR2 is FQNEAQ (reference sequence). CDR3 in amino acids: CASSRTATNYGYTF. CDR3 DNA sequence: TGTGCCAGCAGCCGGACGGCCACTAACTATGGCTACACCTTC.

A few counts support this clonotype. This CDR3 reads CASSSSSGGKTQYF. CDR3 in DNA: TGTGCCAGCAGCTCCTCTAGCGGGGGAAAGACCCAGTACTTC. V and J are TRBV7-2 and TRBJ2-5, with 10 bases identical to TRBD2. This CDR3 contains 14 residues. V shed 4 bases, J shed 6 bases, and the junction held 5 bases outside the gene matches. The germline V gene has CDR1 SGHTA and CDR2 FQGNSA. Filled out from reference TRBV7-2 and TRBJ2-5, the complete variable domain reads GAGVSQSPSNKVTEKGKDVELRCDPISGHTALYWYRQSLGQGLEFLIYFQGNSAPDKSGLPSDRFSAERTGGSVSTLTIQRTQQEDSAVYLCASSSSSGGKTQYFGPGTRLLVL.

This chain uses TRBV27 with TRBJ1-5; 10 positions agree with TRBD1. From germline, CDR1 is MNHEY and CDR2 SMNVEV (reference sequence). V was pared by 6 bases and J by 6 bases, with 8 bases of the junction left unmatched. The length of the CDR3 is 15 residues. CDR3 residues: CASRIGTGVGQPQHF. The DNA for the CDR3 is TGTGCCAGCAGAATAGGGACAGGGGTCGGTCAGCCCCAGCATTTT.

The chain combines TRBV7-6 with TRBJ2-3, with 8 bases lining up with TRBD2. The germline V gene encodes CDR1 SGHVS and CDR2 FNYEAQ. The length of the CDR3 is 15 residues. The V segment lost 5 bases and the J segment 4 bases; nucleotides outside the gene matches: 8. The CDR3 protein is CASSQLSGAADTQYF. The CDR3 DNA follows: TGTGCCAGCAGCCAACTTAGCGGGGCGGCAGATACGCAGTATTTT.

The chain recombines TRBV12-3 or TRBV12-4 with TRBJ2-3; unclear D gene. V was trimmed by 8 bases and J by 8 bases, leaving 17 bases between them. The CDR3 runs to 13 residues. CDR3 coding DNA: TGTGCCAGCCGCGAAAGCCAGGAAGTTACGCAGTATTTT. Translating gives CASRESQEVTQYF.

Only a few counts were recorded for this clonotype. This CDR3 reads CASSGFRGEQFF. DNA of the CDR3: TGTGCCAGCAGCGGCTTCCGAGGGGAGCAGTTCTTC. V usage is TRBV7-9 and J usage is TRBJ2-1; perhaps TRBD2 as D (5 bases). This CDR3 region has 12 residues. Germline V gene data show CDR1 as SEHNR and CDR2 as FQNEAQ (reference sequence). With 5 bases removed from V and 10 bases from J, the gap between germline ends came to 12 bases.

The CDR3 nucleotides are TGCGCCAGCAGCCCCCAGGGGGGCCTGAACACCGGGGAGCTGTTTTTT. As protein: CASSPQGGLNTGELFF. The chain is built from TRBV4-1 and TRBJ2-2, with TRBD1 as a possible D gene (7 bases). Germline-derived CDR1 and CDR2 are MGHRA and YSYEKL. The V end was cut by 4 bases, the J end by 1 base, with 13 bases between. This CDR3 comprises 16 residues.

V and J are TRBV7-4 and TRBJ2-3; no clear D gene. The CDR3 runs to 13 residues. Trimming took off 5 bases at V and 7 bases at J, with 13 bases between the two ends. Per germline, CDR1 SGHVT and CDR2 SQSDAQ. CDR3 residues: CASSLAGVYTQYF. The CDR3 DNA reads as TGTGCCAGCAGCCTGGCTGGCGTTTATACGCAGTATTTT.

The V call is TRBV4-2, the J call TRBJ2-3; D tentatively fits TRBD1 or TRBD2 (5 bases each). The CDR3 covers 17 residues. V lost 4 bases to trimming and J lost 10 bases, with 27 bases between them. CDR1 is LGHNA and CDR2 is YNFKEQ in the germline V gene. CDR3 sequence: CASSPFARDGTAAAQYF. The DNA for the CDR3 is TGTGCCAGCAGCCCTTTCGCCCGGGATGGGACCGCGGCGGCGCAGTATTTT.

This clonotype was seen a handful of times. This sequence joins TRBV11-2 and TRBJ2-7, with a possible D match to TRBD2 (6 bases). V was clipped by 0 bases and J by 3 bases, with 18 bases between them. This CDR3 spans 17 amino acids. Germline loops: CDR1 SGHAT, CDR2 FQNNGV. The CDR3 loop is CASSLDLRRAGSYEQYF. The CDR3 nucleotides read TGTGCCAGCAGCTTAGATCTGCGGAGGGCGGGGAGCTACGAGCAGTACTTC. Based on the CDR3 plus reference TRBV11-2 and TRBJ2-7, the full variable domain is EAGVAQSPRYKIIEKRQSVAFWCNPISGHATLYWYQQILGQGPKLLIQFQNNGVVDDSQLPKDRFSAERLKGVDSTLKIQPAKLEDSAVYLCASSLDLRRAGSYEQYFGPGTRLTVT.

This clonotype occurred a few times. The chain has TRBV28 and TRBJ1-6; the match to TRBD1 covers 10 bases. In germline, CDR1 is MDHEN, CDR2 SYDVKM. CDR3 length: 13 amino acids. The V gene end was trimmed by 11 bases and the J gene end by 7 bases; junction bases not matched to a gene: 5. CDR3 bases: TGTGCCGCGGGACAGGGGTGGAATTCACCCCTCCACTTT. Residues: CAAGQGWNSPLHF.

The chain couples TRBV4-1 to TRBJ2-7; D not certain. Trimming cost V 0 bases and J 3 bases, with 12 bases left between them. Germline V gene data show CDR1 as MGHRA and CDR2 as YSYEKL. CDR3 length: 15 residues. CDR3 bases: TGCGCCAGCAGCCAAGATTCCCGGCCAGTCTACGAGCAGTACTTC. Its protein product is CASSQDSRPVYEQYF.

J is TRBJ1-2 and V is TRBV10-3, with 10 bases lining up with TRBD1. J was trimmed by 8 bases and V by 0 bases; bases with no gene match: 6. The germline V gene encodes CDR1 ENHRY and CDR2 SYGVKD. The CDR3 is made up of 15 amino acids. In nucleotides, the CDR3 is TGTGCCATCAGTGAGTCGAGGACAGGGGGTGAAGGCTACACCTTC. Its protein is CAISESRTGGEGYTF.

The V and J genes are TRBV12-3 or TRBV12-4 and TRBJ2-1, with 9 positions matching TRBD2. The CDR3 loop spans 15 amino acids. The V and J ends lost 8 bases and 7 bases, in that order; junction bases with no gene match: 12. The CDR3 nucleotides read TGTGCCAGCCTCCGCAGGCGGGAGGGCCGTAATGAGCAGTTCTTC. Amino acids: CASLRRREGRNEQFF.

The CDR3 here is CASSNPRVGLGYTF. CDR3 nucleotide sequence: TGTGCCAGCAGCAACCCCCGGGTCGGTCTCGGCTACACCTTC. The chain carries TRBV7-9 and TRBJ1-2; D gene ambiguous. V gave up 5 bases and J gave up 8 bases, with 18 bases separating them. CDR3 length: 14 amino acids. From germline, CDR1 is SEHNR and CDR2 FQNEAQ (reference sequence).

The chain recombines TRBV11-1 with TRBJ2-3, with D possibly being TRBD2 (5 bases). Trimming left V 5 bases short and J 8 bases short, with 11 bases between. CDR1 is SGHAT, CDR2 FQDESV, per germline (reference sequence). The CDR3 has 12 amino acids. Here the CDR3 DNA reads TGTGCCAGCAGCCCTACTAGTTCTACGCAGTATTTT. This translates into CASSPTSSTQYF.

The rearrangement links TRBV20-1 to TRBJ2-7; D is unresolved. From germline, CDR1 is DFQATT and CDR2 SNEGSKA (reference sequence). The V end was cut by 2 bases, the J end by 4 bases, with 18 bases between. CDR3 size: 15 residues. The CDR3 DNA sequence: TGCAGTGCTAGATTTCCCTCGACGGTTGGGTACGAGCAGTACTTC. This codes for CSARFPSTVGYEQYF.

This chain connects TRBV15 to TRBJ2-6; D gene ambiguous. The CDR3 spans 16 residues. The germline V gene encodes CDR1 LNHNV and CDR2 YYDKDF (reference sequence). V lost 2 bases to trimming and J lost 0 bases, with 8 bases between them. The chain's CDR3 is CATSRNRRSGANVLTF. CDR3 nucleotide sequence: TGTGCCACCAGCAGAAATCGACGCTCTGGGGCCAACGTCCTGACTTTC.

This clonotype appeared a few times. The chain joins TRBV12-3 or TRBV12-4 to TRBJ1-5; 9 bases fit TRBD1. The CDR3 is 14 residues long. Trimming cost V 6 bases and J 8 bases; bases outside gene matches: 8. The CDR3 loop reads CASSRTGAWEPQHF. CDR3 DNA sequence: TGTGCCAGCAGCAGGACAGGGGCGTGGGAGCCCCAGCATTTT.

For the CDR3, the DNA is TGCAGCGCATCTTCTCTTGCTTCTGGTGAGCAGTTCTTC. Amino acids: CSASSLASGEQFF. The chain employs TRBV29-1 and TRBJ2-1, with D uncertain. The CDR3 is 13 residues long. Germline V CDR1 and CDR2: SQVTM, ANQGSEA. With 7 bases removed from V and 9 bases from J, the gap between germline ends came to 19 bases.

The V call is TRBV10-1, the J call TRBJ2-7; 7 bases match TRBD2. This CDR3 region has 14 residues. The germline V gene encodes CDR1 WNHNN and CDR2 SYGVQD (reference sequence). V dropped 10 bases and J dropped 2; count of bases not matched to a gene: 11. CDR3 sequence reads: CAINTAGDPYEQYF. DNA of the CDR3: TGCGCCATAAACACGGCGGGAGATCCCTACGAGCAGTACTTC.

The table lists this clonotype with a count of one. The V and J genes are TRBV7-8 and TRBJ2-7, with a tentative D call TRBD2 (5 bases). The CDR3 runs 14 residues. Germline CDR1 and CDR2: SGHVS and FQNEAQ. V was shortened by 6 bases and J by 3 bases, with 15 bases between the two germline ends. CDR3 nucleotide sequence: TGTGCCAGCAGGCTCCCGGGATCCCGCTACGAGCAGTACTTC. It specifies CASRLPGSRYEQYF.

The chain links TRBV6-6 to TRBJ2-1, with D perhaps matching TRBD2 (5 bases). The CDR3 has 17 amino acids. V was trimmed by 5 bases and J by 7 bases, leaving 24 bases between them. CDR1 and CDR2 from the germline V gene are MNHNY and SVGAGI (reference sequence). The CDR3 sequence is CASSNTRLPFEGNEQFF. The CDR3 DNA follows: TGTGCCAGCAGTAATACGAGACTCCCCTTTGAGGGTAATGAGCAGTTCTTC.